The clone carrying this T cell receptor beta chain was detected ten times or more. Its antigen is still unknown. This record belongs to a study of post-analysis software for immune sequencing data. cDNA libraries for TCR beta contained unique molecular identifiers. MiXCR, run by TCRdb on the PCR reads, gives a single entry per CDR3 protein. The table includes roughly 800,000 distinct CDR3 sequences, around 46% detected once. Overall study results and limits: With TRBV5-6, TRBV5-1 and TRBV20-1 included, about five TRBV segments were more frequent in patients than in controls. Normalized Chao1 diversity was significantly reduced in patients versus controls.

Trimming cost V 3 bases and J 1 base; bases outside gene matches: 5. Per germline, CDR1 SGDLS and CDR2 YYNGEE. The CDR3 has 15 residues. This clonotype originated in a girl aged 10 to 17 with multiple sclerosis. Sequencing was carried out using blood. The rearrangement joins TRBV9 to TRBJ1-1, with TRBD1 identical over 8 bases. The CDR3 nucleotides are TGTGCCAGCAGCGGCGGACAGGGACGGAACACTGAAGCTTTCTTT. This encodes CASSGGQGRNTEAFF.